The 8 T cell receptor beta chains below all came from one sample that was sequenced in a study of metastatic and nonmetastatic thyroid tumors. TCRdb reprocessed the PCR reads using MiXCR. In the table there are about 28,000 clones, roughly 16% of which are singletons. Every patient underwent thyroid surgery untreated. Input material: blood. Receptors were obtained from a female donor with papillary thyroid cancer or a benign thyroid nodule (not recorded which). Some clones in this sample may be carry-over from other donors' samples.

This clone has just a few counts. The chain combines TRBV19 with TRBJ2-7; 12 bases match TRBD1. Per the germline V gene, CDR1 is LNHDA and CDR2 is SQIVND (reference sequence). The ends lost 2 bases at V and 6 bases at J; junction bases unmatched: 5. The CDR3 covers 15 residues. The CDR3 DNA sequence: TGTGCCAGTAGTATATCGGGGACAGGGGGCTTCGAGCAGTACTTC. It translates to CASSISGTGGFEQYF.

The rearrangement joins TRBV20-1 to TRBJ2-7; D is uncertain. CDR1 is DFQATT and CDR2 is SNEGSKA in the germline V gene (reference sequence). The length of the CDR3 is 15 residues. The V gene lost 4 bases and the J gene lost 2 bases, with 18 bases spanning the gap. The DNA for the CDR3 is TGCAGTGCTACTAAGGGTGAAGACCTTACCTACGAGCAGTACTTC. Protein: CSATKGEDLTYEQYF.

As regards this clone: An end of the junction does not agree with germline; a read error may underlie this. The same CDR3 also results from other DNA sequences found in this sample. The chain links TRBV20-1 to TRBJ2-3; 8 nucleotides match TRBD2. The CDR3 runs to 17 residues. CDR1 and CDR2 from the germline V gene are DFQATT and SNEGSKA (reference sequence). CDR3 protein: CSAPERGAGGAKDTQYF. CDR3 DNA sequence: TGCAGTGCTCCCGAACGCGGCGCGGGAGGCGCTAAAGATACACAGTATTTT.

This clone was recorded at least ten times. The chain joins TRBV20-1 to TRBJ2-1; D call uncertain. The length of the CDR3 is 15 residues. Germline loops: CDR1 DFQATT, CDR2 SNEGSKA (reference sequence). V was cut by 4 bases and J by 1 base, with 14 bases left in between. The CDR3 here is CSANPTGGSYNEQFF. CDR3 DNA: TGCAGTGCTAATCCGACCGGTGGGTCCTACAATGAGCAGTTCTTC.

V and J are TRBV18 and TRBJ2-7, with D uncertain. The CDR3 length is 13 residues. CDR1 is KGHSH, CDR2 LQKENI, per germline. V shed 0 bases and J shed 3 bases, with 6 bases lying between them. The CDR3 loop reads CASSPPGGYEQYF. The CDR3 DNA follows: TGTGCCAGCTCACCACCGGGCGGCTACGAGCAGTACTTC.

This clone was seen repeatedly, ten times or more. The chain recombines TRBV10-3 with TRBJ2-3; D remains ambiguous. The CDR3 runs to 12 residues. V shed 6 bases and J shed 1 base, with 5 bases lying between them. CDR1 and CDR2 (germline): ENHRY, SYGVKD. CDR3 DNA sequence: TGTGCCATCAGCTCGGGCACAGATACGCAGTATTTT. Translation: CAISSGTDTQYF.

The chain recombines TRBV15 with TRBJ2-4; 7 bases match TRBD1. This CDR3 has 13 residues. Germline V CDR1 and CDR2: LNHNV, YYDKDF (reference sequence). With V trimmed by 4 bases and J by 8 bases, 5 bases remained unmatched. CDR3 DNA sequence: TGTGCCACCAGCACCCGACAGGGTTACATTCAGTACTTC. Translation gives CATSTRQGYIQYF.

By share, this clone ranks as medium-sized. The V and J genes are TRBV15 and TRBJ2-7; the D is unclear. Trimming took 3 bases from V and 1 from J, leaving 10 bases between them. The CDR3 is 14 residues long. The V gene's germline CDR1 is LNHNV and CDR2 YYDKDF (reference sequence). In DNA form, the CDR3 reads TGTGCCACCAGCAGGTATCCAGAGTCCTACGAGCAGTACTTC. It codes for CATSRYPESYEQYF.